Shown below are 10 T cell receptor beta chains from a single sample sequenced in a study of CD8+ T cells in alopecia areata. Isolated RNA was reverse transcribed into cDNA used as the sequencing template. Profiled with immunoSEQ multiplex PCR; TCRdb holds only in-frame clones, not every one. Among more than 200,000 clones, about 68% were seen once, and the ten largest hold 0.95% to 1.5%. The sequences come from CD4+ T cells sorted from blood, collected at week 0. The source is a human donor with alopecia areata.

This clone occurred a few times. The chain couples TRBV5-8 to TRBJ1-2; unclear D gene. V was shortened by 1 base and J by 4 bases, with 8 bases between the two germline ends. The CDR3 has 13 residues. Germline V lookup: CDR1 SGHTS, CDR2 YDEGEE. The CDR3 DNA is TGTGCCAGCAGCTTGAGCCGGGGCTATGGCTACACCTTC. Translated, it gives CASSLSRGYGYTF.

The chain uses TRBV7-9 and TRBJ1-2; tentative D call: TRBD1 (5 bases). Trimming cost V 1 base and J 4 bases, with 7 bases left between them. Germline-derived CDR1 and CDR2 are SEHNR and FQNEAQ (reference sequence). The CDR3 has 13 residues. The chain's CDR3 is CASSLDQGYGYTF. Written as DNA, the CDR3 is TGTGCCAGCAGCTTAGACCAGGGCTATGGCTACACCTTC.

This sequence joins TRBV29-1 and TRBJ2-7; 8 nucleotides align to TRBD1. The germline V gene encodes CDR1 SQVTM and CDR2 ANQGSEA. The CDR3 runs 12 residues. V trimming: 5 bases; J trimming: 7 bases; junction bases outside the gene matches: 7. This CDR3 is CSVKGQVEEQYF. In DNA form, the CDR3 reads TGCAGCGTTAAGGGACAGGTCGAGGAGCAGTACTTC.

The V call is TRBV30, the J call TRBJ2-7, with 10 bases fitting TRBD1. V lost 2 bases and J lost 6; bases outside the gene matches: 10. The CDR3 is made up of 15 amino acids. The germline CDR1 and CDR2 sequences are GTSNPN and SVGIG (reference sequence). The CDR3 sequence: CAWSREARQGAEQYF. DNA of the CDR3: TGTGCCTGGAGTAGGGAGGCCAGACAGGGGGCCGAGCAGTACTTC.

This sequence joins TRBV30 and TRBJ2-1; no firm D call. This CDR3 region has 15 residues. CDR1 is GTSNPN and CDR2 is SVGIG in the germline V gene (reference sequence). Trimming stripped 3 bases from V and 7 bases from J, with 19 bases between. CDR3 coding DNA: TGTGCCTGGAGCGTAAGGCTAGATTCGTCGAATGAGCAGTTCTTC. This codes for CAWSVRLDSSNEQFF.

The V and J genes are TRBV4-3 and TRBJ2-7; 7 bases line up with TRBD1. This CDR3 has 15 residues. V lost 4 bases and J lost 7; bases outside the gene matches: 13. The germline gives CDR1 LGHNA, CDR2 YSLEER. The CDR3 spells CASSLGTATAGEQYF. CDR3 in DNA: TGCGCCAGCAGCCTCGGGACAGCTACCGCTGGGGAGCAGTACTTC.

As regards this clone: This CDR3 is also generated by other DNA sequences in the sample. DNA of the CDR3: TGTGCCAGCAGCCGGGGGGAAGAGACCCAGTACTTC. Residues: CASSRGEETQYF. This chain joins TRBV7-9 and TRBJ2-5, with 7 bases lining up with TRBD2. This CDR3 has 12 amino acids. The V and J ends lost 5 bases and 3 bases, in that order; junction bases with no gene match: 0. Germline CDR1 SEHNR, CDR2 FQNEAQ (reference sequence).

This chain joins TRBV18 and TRBJ1-2; D remains ambiguous. Trimming pared 3 bases from V and 0 bases from J, leaving 2 bases between. The CDR3 consists of 12 residues. Per the germline V gene, CDR1 is KGHSH and CDR2 is LQKENI. The CDR3 coding sequence is TGTGCCAGCTCACCTCCTAACTATGGCTACACCTTC. The encoded protein is CASSPPNYGYTF.

This clone was found a few times. V gene TRBV6-5 combines with J gene TRBJ2-3; the D is unclear. This CDR3 is 12 amino acids long. The V gene's germline CDR1 is MNHEY and CDR2 SVGAGI. Between the trimmed V and J ends, which lost 8 bases and 1 base, there was a span of 7 bases. The CDR3 bases are TGTGCCAGCCGGCCCCGCACAGATACGCAGTATTTT. This translates into CASRPRTDTQYF.

The CDR3 DNA sequence: TGTGCCAGCAGCCCTCGGCAAGTAGGCTACAATGAGCAGTTCTTC. Translation: CASSPRQVGYNEQFF. The chain couples TRBV7-8 to TRBJ2-1; D is unclear. Trimming left V 5 bases short and J 3 bases short, with 14 bases between. The CDR3 totals 15 residues. Germline V gene lookup returns CDR1 SGHVS and CDR2 FQNEAQ.